This TCR beta chain emerged from a study of beta chain features in type 1 diabetes. Study-wide points: Type 1 diabetes patients showed a moderate but significant shortening of TCRB CDR3s in all four CD4+ subsets.

Germline CDR1 SGHAT, CDR2 FQNNGV. The CDR3 contains 13 residues. With 4 bases removed from V and 11 bases from J, the gap between germline ends came to 15 bases. About this clone: The target antigen is unknown.

The authors reverse transcribed all of the isolated RNA, so sequencing captured expressed TCRB transcripts. The assay was immunoSEQ multiplex PCR, and TCRdb's table has in-frame clones only and misses some. The sample consists of about 300,000 clones, approximately 13% of them appearing once. What was sequenced was naive CD4+ T cells from blood. The clonotype originates from a young woman with type 1 diabetes. The J gene is TRBJ2-1, the V gene TRBV11-2, with D perhaps matching TRBD2 (5 bases). Written as DNA, the CDR3 is TGTGCCAGCAGCTCTGGACTGACAATGAAGCAGTTCTTC. This gives the protein CASSSGLTMKQFF.